The source of this T cell receptor beta chain is a study of cytomegalovirus exposure and HLA in healthy donors (dated by TCRdb to the late 2010s). In terms of the full investigation: An earlier analysis of several hundred of the donors reported approximately 300 Gb of sequence data and around 110 million unique TCR beta sequences obtained from 150 million to 200 million T cells. An early release covering about 600 HLA-typed donors comprised about 300 gigabases of sequencing data and around 86 million unique TCR sequences. Of the roughly 400 genotyped donors, roughly 85% fell in the genetic ancestry cluster associated with self-reported Caucasian donors. The study aimed to test whether signatures of past pathogen exposure could be identified by cataloging public T cell receptors. Using immunosequencing, the study profiled T cell repertoires from 550 to 750 subjects and related those repertoires to cytomegalovirus serostatus. A separate validation cohort of 90 to 150 different subjects was used in addition to the 666-subject first cohort. High-throughput TCR immunosequencing, statistical association of individual TCRs with disease status, and machine learning were combined to predict cytomegalovirus infection status. A later analysis re-examined previously published TCR beta repertoires from roughly 720 donors and added high-resolution HLA genotyping to investigate patterns of TCR occurrence. Rather than using new phenotypic data, the later analysis identified candidate immune exposures from TCR beta sequences and from how often those sequences occurred across donors. An earlier analysis of nearly 600 of the donors applied high-throughput TCR beta sequencing to assess whether each TCR beta V gene segment acted as functional or pseudogenic. Donor age, sex, ethnicity and CMV serostatus were compiled alongside the repertoire data. A later genetic analysis took genome-wide SNP genotypes for about 55% of the roughly 700 donors and used that subset as a discovery cohort. Every discovery cohort repertoire had been produced on one sequencing platform. Class I and class II HLA loci were covered by the typing at four-digit resolution. Typing coverage varied by locus: roughly 629-630 donors for A, B, C, DRB1 and DQB1; approximately 500 for DQA1; nearly 610 for DPA1; roughly 450 for DPB1. Four to six DR-DQ haplotypes were handled as single units for association and clustering, since linkage in the cohort was strong. Across approximately 400 genotyped donors of the cohort, an average of approximately 240,000 unique TCR beta nucleotide sequences per donor were sequenced, and approximately 17% of those sequences were non-productive.

The cohort was made up of roughly 670 healthy bone marrow donors. At the time of sampling, all cohort members were nominally healthy, though unrecorded immune exposures were likely present. The donor was CMV seronegative and was included in the group of 352 seronegative cohort members. Each donor provided a peripheral blood sample, and peripheral blood mononuclear cells were used for TCR beta sequencing. Genomic DNA extraction from the blood cell samples was performed with the Qiagen DNeasy Blood Extraction Kit. What the study reported, not specific to this receptor: In an earlier analysis of some 500 of the donors, most TCR beta V segments were observed in productive rearrangements about 87% or about 30% of the time, broadly matching IMGT annotations. In a later analysis, TCR association rates were found to vary across HLA loci, with the most associated TCRs seen for DRB1 alleles and the fewest for HLA-C alleles. At a false discovery rate of 0.05, a later analysis linked approximately 18,000 TCR beta sequences to specific HLA alleles. A total of fewer than 200 TCR beta chains were listed by the study as associated with cytomegalovirus. The sequencing pipeline was judged likely to have produced a cluster of highly shared sequence variants as a technical artifact. In both the original and validation cohorts, the classifier was reported to diagnose cytomegalovirus status with high specificity and sensitivity. V-gene and J-gene trimming of TCR beta chains was associated with a missense DCLRE1C variant in a later genetic analysis, and the association was replicated in an independent cohort. Three of the identified cytomegalovirus-associated TCR beta chains were confirmed in vitro to be specific for cytomegalovirus antigens. Because HLA typing was unavailable for some donors at each locus, only the typed subset was used in association tests. Strong co-occurrence of HLA alleles, especially DR and DQ, made assigning TCR associations to individual alleles difficult. Most TCR sequences were observed very rarely across donors, whereas some public TCRs were present in many individuals. The only immune exposure information available for the cohort was CMV serostatus. Presence/absence analyses assumed roughly uniform sequencing depth across donors, an assumption that may not hold. Only TCR beta chains were sequenced in this cohort, and the absence of alpha or paired-chain data limited detectable features. Correlated functional status among segregating V segments might reflect linkage disequilibrium, but an unknown experimental factor could not be ruled out. Compared with the roughly 600-donor mean, donors in an Asian-associated ancestry cluster had fewer N-insertions in productive TCRs, according to a later genetic analysis. A further reported finding was that TCR beta sequences accurately predicted the HLA-A and HLA-B alleles for most subjects in the first cohort. In a later analysis, HLA-associated TCR beta chains were found to be more clonally expanded and to have lower generation probabilities than equally common non-associated chains. In a later analysis, several top co-occurrence clusters were reported to appear linked to parvovirus B19, influenza, CMV and Epstein-Barr virus. Some IMGT-functional V segments, including TRBV6-2 and TRBV6-3, could not be told apart with the 87-base-pair reads, so those segments were excluded. In a later analysis, most CMV-associated TCR beta chains were found to appear HLA-restricted, with HLA associations seemingly driven largely by CMV exposure. Because counts were too low, about 18 rarely observed V segments, including chromosome 9 orphons, were excluded from the earlier analysis of some 590 of the donors. The authors suggested that the approach could potentially be generalized to other disease states and immunological phenotypes.

Worth noting for this clone: It has no known antigen specificity. Base qualities are missing; no much larger clone stands one base away.

Trimming removed 1 base from V and 5 bases from J; the gene matches leave 4 bases unexplained. From cysteine to phenylalanine, the CDR3 is 14 amino acids long. Of all the DNA, just the CDR3 is kept, 42 bases in frame from base 1. As encoded in the germline V gene, CDR1 is LGHNT while CDR2 is FRNRAP. The library relied on the immunoSEQ multiplex PCR assay. A mixture of 60 forward primers for TCR Vbeta segments and 13 reverse primers for TCR Jbeta segments was used in the multiplex PCR. Amplification of the CDR3 region of rearranged TCR beta genes was performed with a multiplex PCR assay on genomic DNA. The Illumina HiSeq System was used to sequence the amplified TCR beta libraries as 87-base-pair reads. The authors' analysis ran thus. Across the roughly 670 repertoires, a later analysis counted around 80 million unique TCR beta chains, around 11 million of which were shared by at least two donors. A nearest-neighbor algorithm error-corrected the raw reads and collapsed the reads into unique sequences, merging closely related sequences to remove PCR and sequencing errors. Alignment of CDR3 sequences to IMGT reference sequences was used to assign V, D and J gene segments. For a sequence to be retained, at least a six-nucleotide match to both a V gene segment and a J gene segment was required. A rearrangement was called productive if the CDR3 had no stop codons and remained in frame with V and J, and every other rearrangement was called non-productive. Following IMGT convention, CDR3 was defined as the stretch from the second conserved V-encoded cysteine up to the conserved J-encoded phenylalanine. The earlier analysis of 587 of the donors excluded any sequence lacking an unambiguous match to a single V gene segment. An earlier analysis of 587 of the donors called V segments functional above 56.7% productive rearrangements and segregating when the between-donor standard deviation exceeded 5%. To diagnose cytomegalovirus status from the catalog of TCR beta chain sequences, a statistical classification framework was built. In a later analysis, V and J genes were assigned by comparing TCR nucleotide sequences against IMGT/GENE-DB human TR gene sequences. The TCRdist pipeline was used in a later analysis to assign CDR3 sequences and most-parsimonious VDJ recombination scenarios. In a later analysis, each TCR beta chain was defined by its CDR3 amino acid sequence together with its V-gene family, and reads lacking a unique V-gene family were excluded. As a way to deal with suspected cross-contamination and a sequencing artifact, a later analysis dropped under 600 nucleotide sequences that were highly shared and had low generation probability. In a later analysis, a clonal expansion index for each public chain was calculated from normalized within-repertoire ranks of inferred template counts. In a later analysis, generation probabilities were computed using a VDJ recombination model fitted to out-of-frame rearrangements, and the results were checked against IGoR. In a later analysis, hypergeometric tests were used to score TCR-TCR, TCR-HLA and TCR-CMV co-occurrence, with a repertoire-size bias correction applied to TCR pairs. A later analysis estimated false discovery rates by permuting HLA or CMV assignments 20 times. A later analysis grouped co-occurring TCRs with DBSCAN, adding TCRdist sequence similarity when clustering within HLA-allele-positive subsets. Repertoires with fewer than 30,000 or more than 120,000 public chains were left out of co-occurrence clustering, as were five repertoires with anomalous nucleotide sharing. The table comes from immuneACCESS by way of TCRdb, which keeps in-frame sequences with V and J called. Part of the clones is missing from these tables; in studies checked, under half for an unresolved V gene and the rest for unknown reasons. V, J and clone size are taken as reported in that table, and D and trimming were inferred from the DNA itself. For this sample the table gives 150,000 or so clones, of which approximately 80% were detected only once. The leading ten clones occupy around 3.6% of the sample.

What was sequenced was PBMCs. This sequence was found in a woman aged 40 to 49 in good health and CMV-seronegative. This chain joins TRBV12-5 to TRBJ2-7, and 8 junctional nucleotides match TRBD1. The CDR3 protein sequence reads: CASGLGQGQNEQYF. In nucleotides, the sequence is TGTGCTAGTGGTTTGGGACAGGGGCAGAACGAGCAGTACTTC.